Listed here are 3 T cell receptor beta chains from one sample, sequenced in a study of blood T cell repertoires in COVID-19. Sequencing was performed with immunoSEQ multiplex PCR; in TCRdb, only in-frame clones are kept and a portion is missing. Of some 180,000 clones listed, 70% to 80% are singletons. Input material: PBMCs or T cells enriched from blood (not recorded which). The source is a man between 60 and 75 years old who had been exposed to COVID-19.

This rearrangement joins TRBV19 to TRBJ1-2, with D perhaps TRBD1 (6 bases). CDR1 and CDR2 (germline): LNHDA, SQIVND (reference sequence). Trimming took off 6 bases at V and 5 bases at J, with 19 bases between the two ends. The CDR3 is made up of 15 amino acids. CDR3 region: CASRETGRPSYGYTF. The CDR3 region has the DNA TGTGCCAGTAGAGAGACAGGCCGCCCATCGTATGGCTACACCTTC. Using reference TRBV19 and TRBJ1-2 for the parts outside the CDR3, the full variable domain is DGGITQSPKYLFRKEGQNVTLSCEQNLNHDAMYWYRQDPGQGLRLIYYSQIVNDFQKGDIAEGYSVSREKKESFPLTVTSAQKNPTAFYLCASRETGRPSYGYTFGSGTRLTVV.

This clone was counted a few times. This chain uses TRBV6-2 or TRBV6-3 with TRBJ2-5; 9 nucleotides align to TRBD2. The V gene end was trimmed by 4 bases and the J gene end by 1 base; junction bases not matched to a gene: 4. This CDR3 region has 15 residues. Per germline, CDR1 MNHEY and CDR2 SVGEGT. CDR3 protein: CASSSPTSGQETQYF. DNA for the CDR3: TGTGCCAGCAGTTCCCCGACTAGCGGCCAAGAGACCCAGTACTTC.

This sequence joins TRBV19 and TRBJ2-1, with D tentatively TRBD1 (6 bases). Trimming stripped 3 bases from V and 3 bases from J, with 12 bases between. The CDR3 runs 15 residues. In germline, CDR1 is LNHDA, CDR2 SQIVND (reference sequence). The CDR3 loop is CASSIPGQGYNEQFF. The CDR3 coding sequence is TGTGCCAGTAGTATTCCGGGACAAGGCTACAATGAGCAGTTCTTC.